This T cell receptor (beta chain) was recorded in a study of blood T cell repertoires in COVID-19. The wider study: The United States, Italy and Spain provided the acute and convalescent COVID-19 samples.

Per the original data handling: Quantification of nucleated cells was approximated via reference gene primer amplification. Only in-frame clones appear in the TCRdb table, and some are missing; sequencing was by immunoSEQ multiplex PCR. V and J calls and clone size follow that table, whereas D and trimming were derived from the DNA. The sample lists approximately 270,000 clones; approximately 83% were seen once. Material: peripheral blood. The sequence was collected from a woman aged 70-85 years with acute or convalescent COVID-19.

CDR3 region: CASSTGTGSRIYGYTF. As DNA, the CDR3 is TGTGCCAGTAGTACTGGGACAGGGAGCAGGATTTATGGCTACACCTTC. This rearrangement joins TRBV19 to TRBJ1-2, with TRBD1 matching 9 bases. Germline CDR1 and CDR2: LNHDA and SQIVND (reference sequence). Trimming took 4 bases from V and 5 from J; bases not matched to a gene: 11. The CDR3 spans 16 residues.